Below, 8 T cell receptor beta chains from the same sample are listed, as sequenced in a study of shared clonotypes between healthy human individuals. Clones were sequenced by immunoSEQ multiplex PCR, and TCRdb holds only the in-frame ones, with some missing. The data contain approximately 240,000 clones, approximately 65% of them singletons. The sequenced sample consisted of memory CD4+ T cells sorted from blood. The subset here: CD45RA-negative fraction. Receptors were obtained from a young man in good health.

This chain uses TRBV29-1 with TRBJ2-1; a weak D match, TRBD1 (6 bases). Germline loops: CDR1 SQVTM, CDR2 ANQGSEA. The V end was cut by 4 bases, the J end by 0 bases, with 10 bases between. CDR3 size: 14 residues. The CDR3 is CSVVQGTSYNEQFF. The CDR3 DNA reads as TGCAGCGTTGTCCAGGGGACCTCCTACAATGAGCAGTTCTTC.

This clone came up many times. Different DNA sequences within this sample yield the same CDR3. The chain has TRBV4-3 and TRBJ1-2; 7 bases match TRBD1. V shed 0 bases and J 4 bases; nucleotides not matched to a gene: 5. This CDR3 has 15 residues. Germline CDR1 reads LGHNA; CDR2 reads YSLEER. The CDR3 region has the DNA TGCGCCAGCAGCCAAGATGCCCAGGGGGGCTATGGCTACACCTTC. This encodes CASSQDAQGGYGYTF.

This chain uses TRBV11-2 with TRBJ2-1, with D perhaps matching TRBD2 (6 bases). This CDR3 region has 17 residues. Trimming cost V 5 bases and J 0 bases, with 17 bases left between them. Germline values: CDR1 SGHAT, CDR2 FQNNGV. Here the CDR3 DNA reads TGTGCCAGCAGCCCAAAGGGACTCCTTTACTCCTACAATGAGCAGTTCTTC. Translating it yields CASSPKGLLYSYNEQFF.

The genes are TRBV5-1 and TRBJ2-5, with D hard to call. The germline V and J ends were trimmed by 0 bases and 1 base, with 7 bases remaining between them. The CDR3 spans 14 residues. CDR1 is SGHRS, CDR2 YFSETQ, per germline. The CDR3 coding sequence is TGCGCCAGCAGCTTGGGCAATTCCCAAGAGACCCAGTACTTC. The encoded protein is CASSLGNSQETQYF. Drawing the rest from reference TRBV5-1 and TRBJ2-5, the complete variable domain is KAGVTQTPRYLIKTRGQQVTLSCSPISGHRSVSWYQQTPGQGLQFLFEYFSETQRNKGNFPGRFSGRQFSNSRSEMNVSTLELGDSALYLCASSLGNSQETQYFGPGTRLLVL.

This clone was detected a few times. The chain links TRBV27 to TRBJ1-5, with D possibly being TRBD1 (5 bases). The CDR3 is 11 residues long. V lost 8 bases and J lost 6, with 8 bases in between. CDR1 and CDR2 from the germline V gene are MNHEY and SMNVEV (reference sequence). The CDR3 DNA follows: TGTGCCAGCGGGACCCGTCAGCCCCAGCATTTT. Protein product: CASGTRQPQHF.

The CDR3 sequence is CASSQELGNYGYTF. The CDR3 region has the DNA TGCGCCAGCAGCCAAGAACTCGGGAACTATGGCTACACCTTC. The chain has TRBV4-3 and TRBJ1-2, with D unresolved. Between the trimmed V and J ends, which lost 0 bases and 2 bases, there was a span of 7 bases. This CDR3 comprises 14 residues. Germline-derived CDR1 and CDR2 are LGHNA and YSLEER.

This clone came up a few times. The chain joins TRBV29-1 to TRBJ2-7; tentatively, D is TRBD2 (6 bases). Germline V gene lookup returns CDR1 SQVTM and CDR2 ANQGSEA. The V end lost 4 bases, the J end lost 1 base, and 8 bases lay between the germline ends. CDR3 size: 12 residues. CDR3 DNA: TGCAGCGTTGCGACTAGATCCTACGAGCAGTACTTC. Translation: CSVATRSYEQYF.

The chain is built from TRBV5-1 and TRBJ2-1, with 13 bases matching TRBD2. The CDR3 loop spans 16 amino acids. Trimming took 1 base from V and 6 from J; bases not matched to a gene: 4. Per the germline V gene, CDR1 is SGHRS and CDR2 is YFSETQ. The CDR3 spells CASSLLTSGRTNEQFF. CDR3 DNA: TGCGCCAGCAGCTTGTTGACTAGCGGGAGGACCAATGAGCAGTTCTTC.